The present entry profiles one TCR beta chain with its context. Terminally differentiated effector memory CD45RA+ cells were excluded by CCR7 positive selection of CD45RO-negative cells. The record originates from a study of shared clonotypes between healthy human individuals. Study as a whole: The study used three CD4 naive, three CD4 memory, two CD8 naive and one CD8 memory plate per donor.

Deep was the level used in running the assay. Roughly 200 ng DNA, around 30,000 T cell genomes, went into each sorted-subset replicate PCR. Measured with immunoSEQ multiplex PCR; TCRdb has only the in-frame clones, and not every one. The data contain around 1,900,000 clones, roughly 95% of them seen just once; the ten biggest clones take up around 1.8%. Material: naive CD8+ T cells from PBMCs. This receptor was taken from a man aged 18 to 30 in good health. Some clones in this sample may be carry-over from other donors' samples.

The CDR3 here is CASSLFPDSYEQYF. CDR3 coding DNA: TGTGCCAGCAGCTTATTTCCCGACAGCTACGAGCAGTACTTC. This chain uses TRBV11-2 with TRBJ2-7; D is possibly TRBD1 (5 bases). The germline gives CDR1 SGHAT, CDR2 FQNNGV. V was cut by 2 bases and J by 3 bases, with 11 bases left in between. The CDR3 sequence is 14 residues long.